This T cell receptor (beta chain) was observed in a study of blood T cell repertoires in COVID-19. Study-wide background: Samples representing acute and convalescent COVID-19 were sourced from the United States, Italy and Spain. T cells, B-cell-depleted T cells, or PBMCs provided the cDNA or gDNA that served as material.

Source study methods: Scientists estimated how many nucleated cells there were by amplifying reference gene primers. Produced via immunoSEQ multiplex PCR; TCRdb's table is partial and in-frame only. The V and J calls and clone size come from that table; D and trimming were worked out from the DNA. The data contain roughly 170,000 clones, around 85% of them singletons. Sequenced sample: peripheral blood. The receptor was isolated from a man between 60 and 70 years old who had recovered from COVID-19.

The CDR3 spells CASSQSSRGANQPQHF. As DNA, the CDR3 is TGTGCCAGCAGCCAATCGTCGCGGGGGGCTAACCAGCCCCAGCATTTT. The chain employs TRBV3-1 (or the pseudogene TRBV3-2) and TRBJ1-5; the D gene is possibly TRBD1 (6 bases). Germline V gives CDR1 LGHDT, CDR2 YNNKEL (reference sequence). The CDR3 runs 16 residues. Trimming cost V 2 bases and J 7 bases, with 18 bases left between them.